This T cell receptor (beta chain) was sequenced in a study of OX40 agonist ivuxolimab in advanced cancers. Whole-study context: Patients received the agonistic anti-OX40 (CD134) antibody ivuxolimab. Patients received intravenous ivuxolimab every 2 weeks at 0.01 to 10 mg/kg.

Generated by immunoSEQ multiplex PCR, the TCRdb table keeps only in-frame clones and is missing some. Counted here are tens of thousands of clones, roughly 82% occurring once; the ten biggest clones make up under 30%. The CDR3 is 15 amino acids. Unmatched junction bases numbered 9, after V lost 8 bases and J lost 4 bases. Germline V gene sequence: CDR1 KGHSH, CDR2 LQKENI. This clonotype originated in an adult with an advanced solid tumor such as melanoma, head and neck, liver or kidney cancer. Specimen: CD4+ or CD8+ T cells sorted from blood, collected in a trial of the OX40 agonist ivuxolimab. This chain uses TRBV18 with TRBJ2-3; TRBD2 aligns across 10 bases. Here the CDR3 reads CASTSTSGIADTQYF. For the CDR3, the DNA is TGTGCCAGCACCTCTACTAGCGGGATCGCAGATACGCAGTATTTT.